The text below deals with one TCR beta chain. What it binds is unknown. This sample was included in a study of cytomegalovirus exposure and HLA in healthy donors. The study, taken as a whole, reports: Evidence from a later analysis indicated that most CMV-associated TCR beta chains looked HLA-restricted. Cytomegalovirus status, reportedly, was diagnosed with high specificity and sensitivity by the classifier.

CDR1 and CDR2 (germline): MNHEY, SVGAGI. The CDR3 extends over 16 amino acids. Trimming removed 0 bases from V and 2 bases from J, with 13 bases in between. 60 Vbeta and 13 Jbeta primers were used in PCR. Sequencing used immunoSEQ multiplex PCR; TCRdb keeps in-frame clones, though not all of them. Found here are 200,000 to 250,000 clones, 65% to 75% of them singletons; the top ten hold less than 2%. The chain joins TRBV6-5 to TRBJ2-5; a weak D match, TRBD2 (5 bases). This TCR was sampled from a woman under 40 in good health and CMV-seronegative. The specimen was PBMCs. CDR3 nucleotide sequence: TGTGCCAGCAGTTACTCGCGTGGACGGGGACAAGAGACCCAGTACTTC. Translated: CASSYSRGRGQETQYF.